Sequencing of this T cell receptor beta chain was carried out in a study of technical replicates of blood from a few donors. The CDR3 covers 15 residues. Germline trimming cut 5 bases from V and 5 bases from J; bases unmatched to any gene: 7. In germline, CDR1 is SEHNR, CDR2 FQNEAQ (reference sequence). The assay was immunoSEQ multiplex PCR, and TCRdb's table has in-frame clones only and misses some. The data hold 45,000 to 60,000 clones, with about 90% observed a single time. This TCR came from a human donor in good health. Some clones in this sample may be carry-over from other donors' samples. The chain couples TRBV7-9 to TRBJ2-5, with 11 bases lining up with TRBD2. Sample: PBMCs. This CDR3 is CASSTALAGGETQYF. In DNA, the CDR3 is TGTGCCAGCAGCACCGCTTTAGCGGGGGGGGAGACCCAGTACTTC.